This T cell receptor beta chain was found in a study of shared clonotypes between healthy human individuals (dated by TCRdb to about 2020). In terms of the full investigation: Two women and three men aged 18 to 49 years were included in the cohort. To increase sequencing depth and limit assay-specific biases, TCR repertoire library preparation and sequencing were carried out by different laboratories using diverse techniques. Between about 0.9 and 10 billion PBMCs per donor were obtained by leukapheresis. To estimate repertoire size and how much clonotype sharing occurs between individuals, the study deeply sequenced the blood TCR repertoires of about 5 healthy adults.

The donors were healthy, HIV-negative adults with no recently reported acute infections or vaccinations. Every donor was a Caucasian adult residing in Nashville, Tennessee, USA. In the unsorted samples, roughly 90 million PBMCs were counted, and genomic DNA was extracted using the QIAamp DNA Blood Mini kit. Blood was collected by leukapheresis, and PBMCs were isolated by Ficoll-Histopaque density gradient centrifugation and then cryopreserved in liquid nitrogen vapor phase. TCR CDR3 regions were amplified from genomic DNA by multiplex PCR using the deep immunoSEQ assay. Extracted genomic DNA from each cell subset was spread evenly across all wells of several immunoSEQ 96-well plates, with each plate serving as a replicate. For unsorted PBMC, approximately 300 ng of genomic DNA, equivalent to approximately 30,000 T cell genomes, went into each replicate PCR. Genomic DNA from unsorted PBMC was sequenced over ten immunoSEQ deep assay plates. Purified libraries were measured with a Qubit 3.0 fluorometer, size-checked on a Bioanalyzer 2100, and measured again with the KAPA Library Quantification kit. Every immunoSEQ 96-well plate was sequenced on a dedicated single-read 150-cycle Illumina NextSeq 550 flow cell. Under the source paper's analysis protocol: Because only junctional sequences without quality scores were contained in the immunoSEQ output, filtering matching that applied to full-length reads could not be performed. To assign V/J genes and CDR3, sequences were annotated against IMGT germline references using PyIR, a Python wrapper for IgBLAST v1.9. Any read was removed if the V/J assignment was weak (E-value above 1e-6), the CDR3 was missing, or the read contained stop codons, out-of-frame junctions, or ambiguous translated residues. A V3J clonotype was defined by an identical inferred V gene, J gene, and CDR3 amino acid sequence. Percentage overlap between repertoires was computed as shared unique clonotypes divided by the size of the smaller repertoire. RTK rarefaction, the Chao1 estimator, and Recon v2.1 estimates of unobserved clonotypes were used to assess repertoire richness. TCRdb re-hosts the immuneACCESS table, in-frame sequences only. Its copies lack some clones; in the studies checked, an unresolved V gene accounts for under half of them, and the cause for the rest is not known. The V and J calls and the clone size are those of that table, but D and trimming were determined from the DNA. This sample has about 490,000 clones in its table, and about 79% of those were observed once. Together, the top ten hold about an eighth of the sample.

Regarding this clone: Its antigen remains undetermined. No much larger clone is present one base from it, and per-base qualities are unavailable.

The study at large found these results: The small number of donors limited the genetic and exposure-history diversity represented. Sampling was restricted to blood, and TCR repertoires in tissue are likely to differ from TCR repertoires in blood. Pairwise subsampling indicated that sequencing depth was expected to affect the degree of clonotype sharing among donors.

From a lookup of the germline V gene (reference sequence), CDR1 and CDR2 are MNHEY and SMNVEV. Trimming leaves V shorter by 2 bases and J shorter by 12 bases, with the junction holding 7 bases beyond the gene matches. The CDR3 runs 14 residues from the cysteine to the phenylalanine. The kept DNA is CDR3 alone, 42 bases in frame from the first base. The TCR sequence derives from a woman aged 40 to 49 in good health. Some clones in this sample may be carry-over from other donors' samples. The V and J genes are TRBV27 and TRBJ2-1, and TRBD2 matches 10 of the central bases. Input material: PBMCs. The CDR3 protein: CASSLGLAGVRQFF. Here is the DNA: TGTGCCAGCAGTTTAGGGCTAGCGGGAGTGAGGCAGTTCTTC.